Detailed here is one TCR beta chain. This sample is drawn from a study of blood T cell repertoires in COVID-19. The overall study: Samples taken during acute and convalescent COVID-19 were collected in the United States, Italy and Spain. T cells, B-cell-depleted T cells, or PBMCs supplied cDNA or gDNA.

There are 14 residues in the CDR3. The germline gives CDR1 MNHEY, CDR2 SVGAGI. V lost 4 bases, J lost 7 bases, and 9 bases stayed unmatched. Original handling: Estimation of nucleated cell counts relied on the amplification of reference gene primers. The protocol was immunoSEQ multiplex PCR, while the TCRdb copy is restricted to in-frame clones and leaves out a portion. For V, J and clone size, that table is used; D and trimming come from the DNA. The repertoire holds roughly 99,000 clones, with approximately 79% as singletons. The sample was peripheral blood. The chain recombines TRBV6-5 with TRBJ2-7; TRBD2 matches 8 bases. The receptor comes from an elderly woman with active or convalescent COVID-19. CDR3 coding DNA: TGTGCCAGCAGTTTAAGACTAGCGCTAGGAGAGCAGTACTTC. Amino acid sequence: CASSLRLALGEQYF.